This T cell receptor (beta chain) was sequenced for a study of cytomegalovirus exposure and HLA in healthy donors. Findings and caveats of the study: Apparent HLA restriction characterized most CMV-associated TCR beta chains in a later analysis.

A remark on this clone: The target antigen is unknown.

The PCR made use of 60 Vbeta and 13 Jbeta primers. Sequencing was performed with immunoSEQ multiplex PCR; in TCRdb, only in-frame clones are kept and a portion is missing. Among approximately 150,000 clones listed, about three quarters were seen once. Germline CDR1 and CDR2: KGHSH and LQKENI. V lost 8 bases, J lost 2 bases, and 13 bases lay in between. The CDR3 totals 13 residues. The J gene is TRBJ2-7, the V gene TRBV18; a possible D gene is TRBD2 (5 bases). This TCR was sampled from a woman aged 35 to 49 in good health and CMV-seropositive. The sequencing input was PBMCs. CDR3 sequence: CASQNSGTYEQYF. The CDR3 DNA follows: TGTGCCAGCCAGAACTCCGGGACCTACGAGCAGTACTTC.